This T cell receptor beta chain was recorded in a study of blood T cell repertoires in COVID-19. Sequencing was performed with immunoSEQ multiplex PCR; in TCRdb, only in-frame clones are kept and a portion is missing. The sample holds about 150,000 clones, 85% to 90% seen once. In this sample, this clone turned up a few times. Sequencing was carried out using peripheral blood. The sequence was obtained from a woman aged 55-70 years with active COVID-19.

As DNA, the CDR3 is TGTGCCAGCAGTGAATATGCCCACAGCGTCGGGGCCTACGAGCAGTACTTC. Translated, it gives CASSEYAHSVGAYEQYF. The V gene is TRBV25-1, the J gene TRBJ2-7, with D maybe TRBD2 (5 bases). CDR3 length: 17 residues. V was pared by 0 bases and J by 2 bases, with 17 bases between. The germline V gene encodes CDR1 MGHDK and CDR2 SYGVNS.